The rows below give T cell receptor beta chains drawn from one sample of a study of blood T cell repertoires in COVID-19. Sequencing used immunoSEQ multiplex PCR; TCRdb keeps in-frame clones, though not all of them. The sample carries over 200,000 clones, roughly 87% recorded once. The sequencing input was PBMCs or T cells enriched from blood (not recorded which). Receptors were obtained from a man younger than 30 with acute COVID-19. Each CDR3 is given with its conserved first and last residue. The D gene is left open where the match is weak. Clone size appears in some rows only: once, few, many, or a class for an expanded clone.

abundance: -
j_gene: TRBJ2-5
v_gene: TRBV7-8
d_gene: -
CDR3aa: CASSLQGMGTQYF
CDR3nt: TGTGCCAGCAGCTTACAGGGGATGGGGACCCAGTACTTC

abundance: -
j_gene: TRBJ2-2
v_gene: TRBV20-1
d_gene: TRBD2
CDR3aa: CSASTSGWNTGELFF
CDR3nt: TGCAGTGCGAGTACTAGCGGGTGGAACACCGGGGAGCTGTTTTTT

abundance: few
j_gene: TRBJ2-3
v_gene: TRBV4-2
d_gene: -
CDR3aa: CASSQDLGQFHPTDTQYF
CDR3nt: TGTGCCAGCAGCCAAGATCTTGGGCAATTCCACCCCACAGATACGCAGTATTTT

abundance: -
j_gene: TRBJ2-5
v_gene: TRBV28
d_gene: TRBD2
CDR3aa: CASSFFAGRAGSDETQYF
CDR3nt: TGTGCCAGCAGTTTTTTTGCTGGGAGGGCAGGGTCTGATGAGACCCAGTACTTC

abundance: -
j_gene: TRBJ2-5
v_gene: TRBV14
d_gene: TRBD1
CDR3aa: CASSPPGTGARETQYF
CDR3nt: TGTGCCAGCAGCCCCCCCGGGACAGGGGCTAGAGAGACCCAGTACTTC

abundance: once
j_gene: TRBJ2-7
v_gene: TRBV5-1
d_gene: TRBD2
CDR3aa: CASRELAGGTYEQYF
CDR3nt: TGCGCCAGCCGCGAACTAGCCGGGGGGACCTACGAGCAGTACTTC

abundance: once
j_gene: TRBJ1-2
v_gene: TRBV19
d_gene: TRBD1
CDR3aa: CASSILTGGGYTF
CDR3nt: TGTGCCAGTAGTATCCTGACAGGGGGCGGCTACACCTTC

abundance: -
j_gene: TRBJ2-7
v_gene: TRBV10-3
d_gene: TRBD2
CDR3aa: CAISESGTSAREQYF
CDR3nt: TGTGCCATCAGTGAGTCCGGGACTAGCGCTCGGGAGCAGTACTTC

abundance: -
j_gene: TRBJ2-2
v_gene: TRBV15
d_gene: -
CDR3aa: CATSRDEAIRGHPATGELFF
CDR3nt: TGTGCCACCAGCAGAGATGAAGCGATTAGGGGACATCCGGCCACCGGGGAGCTGTTTTTT

abundance: few
j_gene: TRBJ2-7
v_gene: TRBV30
d_gene: TRBD2
CDR3aa: CAWSFSGNSYEQYF
CDR3nt: TGTGCCTGGAGTTTTAGCGGGAACTCCTACGAGCAGTACTTC

abundance: -
j_gene: TRBJ2-3
v_gene: TRBV30
d_gene: TRBD2
CDR3aa: CAWTRDYPSTDTQYF
CDR3nt: TGTGCCTGGACCCGGGACTATCCTAGCACAGATACGCAGTATTTT

abundance: -
j_gene: TRBJ2-1
v_gene: TRBV3-1/TRBV3-2
d_gene: -
CDR3aa: CASSPGYAGSYNEQFF
CDR3nt: TGTGCCAGCAGCCCGGGTTACGCAGGGTCCTACAATGAGCAGTTCTTC

abundance: -
j_gene: TRBJ1-4
v_gene: TRBV9
d_gene: TRBD1
CDR3aa: CASSLGQGLGNEKLFF
CDR3nt: TGTGCCAGCAGCTTGGGACAGGGACTGGGTAATGAAAAACTGTTTTTT

abundance: -
j_gene: TRBJ2-1
v_gene: TRBV6-1
d_gene: -
CDR3aa: CANSELLAGEQFF
CDR3nt: TGTGCCAACAGTGAACTCCTCGCGGGTGAGCAGTTCTTC

abundance: -
j_gene: TRBJ1-2
v_gene: TRBV27
d_gene: -
CDR3aa: CASSLGTKKGYTF
CDR3nt: TGTGCCAGCAGTTTAGGGACAAAGAAAGGCTACACCTTC

abundance: many
j_gene: TRBJ2-7
v_gene: TRBV29-1
d_gene: TRBD1
CDR3aa: CSVEVDRGDYEQYF
CDR3nt: TGCAGCGTTGAGGTGGACAGGGGGGACTACGAGCAGTACTTC

abundance: -
j_gene: TRBJ1-6
v_gene: TRBV5-5
d_gene: -
CDR3aa: CASSPKEGSSYNSPLHF
CDR3nt: TGTGCCAGCAGCCCCAAGGAGGGAAGCTCCTATAATTCACCCCTCCACTTT

abundance: -
j_gene: TRBJ1-1
v_gene: TRBV7-9
d_gene: -
CDR3aa: CASSSGAGKLTEAFF
CDR3nt: TGTGCCAGCAGCTCAGGAGCCGGGAAGTTGACTGAAGCTTTCTTT

abundance: once
j_gene: TRBJ2-2
v_gene: TRBV27
d_gene: -
CDR3aa: CASSLGGAFELFF
CDR3nt: TGTGCCAGCAGTTTAGGGGGGGCATTCGAGCTGTTTTTT

abundance: -
j_gene: TRBJ2-6
v_gene: TRBV27
d_gene: -
CDR3aa: CASSSHSPGANVLTF
CDR3nt: TGTGCCAGCAGTTCCCATAGCCCTGGGGCCAACGTCCTGACTTTC

abundance: once
j_gene: TRBJ2-2
v_gene: TRBV7-6
d_gene: -
CDR3aa: CASSLETGVTGELFF
CDR3nt: TGTGCCAGCAGCTTAGAAACAGGAGTCACCGGGGAGCTGTTTTTT

abundance: -
j_gene: TRBJ2-7
v_gene: TRBV3-1/TRBV3-2
d_gene: -
CDR3aa: CASSPNHLEQYF
CDR3nt: TGTGCCAGCAGCCCTAACCACCTGGAGCAGTACTTC

abundance: once
j_gene: TRBJ2-5
v_gene: TRBV10-2
d_gene: TRBD2
CDR3aa: CASSRTSGWGETQYF
CDR3nt: TGCGCCAGCAGTCGGACTAGCGGTTGGGGAGAGACCCAGTACTTC

abundance: -
j_gene: TRBJ1-4
v_gene: TRBV5-1
d_gene: TRBD1
CDR3aa: CASSAGQGNEKLFF
CDR3nt: TGCGCCAGCAGCGCCGGACAGGGGAATGAAAAACTGTTTTTT

abundance: -
j_gene: TRBJ2-5
v_gene: TRBV6-5
d_gene: -
CDR3aa: CASSYGRQETQYF
CDR3nt: TGTGCCAGCAGTTACGGCAGGCAAGAGACCCAGTACTTC

abundance: -
j_gene: TRBJ2-7
v_gene: TRBV27
d_gene: TRBD1
CDR3aa: CASSLGGFGQGTYEQYF
CDR3nt: TGTGCCAGCAGTTTAGGGGGGTTTGGACAGGGAACCTACGAGCAGTACTTC

abundance: -
j_gene: TRBJ1-2
v_gene: TRBV28
d_gene: -
CDR3aa: CASSSPRVLNGYGYTF
CDR3nt: TGTGCCAGCAGTTCTCCCCGGGTCCTTAACGGCTATGGCTACACCTTC

abundance: -
j_gene: TRBJ1-5
v_gene: TRBV3-1/TRBV3-2
d_gene: -
CDR3aa: CASSHSQEGLDQPQHF
CDR3nt: TGTGCCAGCAGCCATTCCCAGGAGGGATTGGATCAGCCCCAGCATTTT

abundance: -
j_gene: TRBJ1-1
v_gene: TRBV30
d_gene: -
CDR3aa: CAWTRRGNTEAFF
CDR3nt: TGTGCCTGGACCAGACGGGGGAACACTGAAGCTTTCTTT

abundance: -
j_gene: TRBJ2-5
v_gene: TRBV30
d_gene: -
CDR3aa: CAWRLAGGKETQYF
CDR3nt: TGTGCCTGGAGACTAGCTGGGGGGAAAGAGACCCAGTACTTC

abundance: -
j_gene: TRBJ2-1
v_gene: TRBV28
d_gene: -
CDR3aa: CASSFTVLNEQFF
CDR3nt: TGTGCCAGCAGTTTCACTGTTCTGAATGAGCAGTTCTTC

abundance: -
j_gene: TRBJ2-1
v_gene: TRBV30
d_gene: -
CDR3aa: CAYARGYNEQFF
CDR3nt: TGTGCCTATGCCAGGGGCTACAATGAGCAGTTCTTC

abundance: -
j_gene: TRBJ1-4
v_gene: TRBV4-1
d_gene: TRBD1
CDR3aa: CASSPGTGPNEKLFF
CDR3nt: TGCGCCAGCAGCCCAGGGACAGGGCCTAATGAAAAACTGTTTTTT

abundance: -
j_gene: TRBJ2-1
v_gene: TRBV7-7
d_gene: TRBD2
CDR3aa: CASSLGSGNNEQFF
CDR3nt: TGTGCTAGCAGCTTGGGTAGCGGGAACAATGAGCAGTTCTTC

abundance: once
j_gene: TRBJ2-1
v_gene: TRBV10-3
d_gene: TRBD2
CDR3aa: CAISGEGNEQFF
CDR3nt: TGTGCCATCAGTGGGGAGGGGAATGAGCAGTTCTTC

abundance: -
j_gene: TRBJ1-2
v_gene: TRBV4-1
d_gene: TRBD1
CDR3aa: CASSHAGGNGHGYTF
CDR3nt: TGCGCCAGCAGCCACGCAGGGGGAAATGGACATGGCTACACCTTC

abundance: -
j_gene: TRBJ1-2
v_gene: TRBV11-2
d_gene: -
CDR3aa: CASSPGGGRRDGYTF
CDR3nt: TGTGCCAGCAGCCCAGGCGGGGGGCGTCGAGACGGCTACACCTTC

abundance: -
j_gene: TRBJ2-7
v_gene: TRBV27
d_gene: TRBD1
CDR3aa: CASSLGTVSYEQYF
CDR3nt: TGTGCCAGCAGTTTGGGGACAGTGAGCTACGAGCAGTACTTC

abundance: -
j_gene: TRBJ1-4
v_gene: TRBV5-1
d_gene: TRBD1
CDR3aa: CASSSGQPHEKLFF
CDR3nt: TGCGCCAGCAGCTCGGGACAGCCACATGAAAAACTGTTTTTT

abundance: few
j_gene: TRBJ1-5
v_gene: TRBV6-5
d_gene: -
CDR3aa: CASSSSSNQPQHF
CDR3nt: -

abundance: few
j_gene: TRBJ1-6
v_gene: TRBV30
d_gene: TRBD1
CDR3aa: CAWPISDRAISPLHF
CDR3nt: TGTGCCTGGCCCATCTCGGACAGGGCTATTTCACCCCTCCACTTT

abundance: -
j_gene: TRBJ1-6
v_gene: TRBV7-9
d_gene: -
CDR3aa: CASSLVPGNSPLHF
CDR3nt: TGTGCCAGCAGCTTAGTTCCAGGGAACTCACCCCTCCACTTT